This TCR beta chain is from a study of blood T cell repertoires in COVID-19. The CDR3 totals 22 residues. Only in-frame clones appear in the TCRdb table, and some are missing; sequencing was by immunoSEQ multiplex PCR. The sample yields 150,000 to 200,000 clones, around 84% seen once. This receptor was identified in a woman aged 30 to 39 who had been exposed to COVID-19. The rearrangement links TRBV12-2 to TRBJ1-5; no check of the table's D call, TRBD1, against the DNA was made. TRBV12-2 is classified as a pseudogene. Sequenced input: PBMCs or T cells enriched from blood (not recorded which). CDR3 coding DNA: TGTGCAAGTCGCTTAGAAAAACCGCGGGACAGCCACCGACGTTATAGCAATCAGCCCCAGCATTTT. It yields the protein CASRLEKPRDSHRRYSNQPQHF.